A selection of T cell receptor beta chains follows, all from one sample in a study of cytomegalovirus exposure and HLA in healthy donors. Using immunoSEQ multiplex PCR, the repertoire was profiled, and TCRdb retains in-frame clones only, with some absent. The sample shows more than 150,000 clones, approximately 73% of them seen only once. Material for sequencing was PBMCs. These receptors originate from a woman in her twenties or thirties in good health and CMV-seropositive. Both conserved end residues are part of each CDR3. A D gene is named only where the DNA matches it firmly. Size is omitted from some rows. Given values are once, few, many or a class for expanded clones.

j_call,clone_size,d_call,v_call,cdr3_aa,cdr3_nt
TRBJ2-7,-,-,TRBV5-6,CASSLGLPGWEQYF,TGTGCCAGCAGCTTGGGCCTTCCCGGGTGGGAGCAGTACTTC
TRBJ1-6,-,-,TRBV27,CASSLSGGYNSPLHF,TGTGCCAGCAGTTTATCCGGCGGGTATAATTCACCCCTCCACTTT
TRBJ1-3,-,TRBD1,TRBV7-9,CATSYDRAGNTIYF,TGTGCCACCTCCTACGACAGGGCTGGAAACACCATATATTTT
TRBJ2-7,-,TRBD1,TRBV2,CASTGTGTLEQYF,TGTGCCAGCACCGGGACAGGGACCCTCGAGCAGTACTTC
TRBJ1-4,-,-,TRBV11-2,CASSPTMGAGEKLFF,TGTGCCAGCAGCCCCACGATGGGGGCAGGAGAAAAACTGTTTTTT
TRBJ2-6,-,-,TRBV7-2,CASSSTRSGANVLTF,TGTGCCAGCAGCTCCACGAGGTCCGGGGCCAACGTCCTGACTTTC
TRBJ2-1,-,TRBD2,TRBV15,CATSRAGRVAGGHNEQFF,TGTGCCACCAGCAGAGCGGGAAGGGTAGCGGGGGGCCACAATGAGCAGTTCTTC
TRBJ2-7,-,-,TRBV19,CASAQGVSYEQYF,TGTGCCAGCGCACAGGGCGTCTCCTACGAGCAGTACTTC
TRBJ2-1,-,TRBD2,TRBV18,CASSPGLAGGNEQFF,TGTGCCAGCTCACCGGGACTAGCGGGGGGGAATGAGCAGTTCTTC
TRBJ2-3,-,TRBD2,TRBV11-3,CASSSSGGVDTQYF,TGTGCCAGCAGCTCTAGCGGGGGAGTAGATACGCAGTATTTT
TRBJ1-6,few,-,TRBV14,CASSPQQVSPLHF,TGTGCCAGCAGCCCTCAACAGGTTTCACCCCTCCACTTT
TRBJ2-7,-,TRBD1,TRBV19,CASSIGTGAYEQYF,TGTGCCAGTAGTATAGGCACAGGGGCCTACGAGCAGTACTTC
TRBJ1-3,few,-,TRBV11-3,CASSFVGNTIYF,TGTGCCAGCAGCTTCGTTGGAAACACCATATATTTT
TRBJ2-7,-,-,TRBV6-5,CASSYGAGIGEQYF,TGTGCCAGCAGTTACGGTGCGGGGATCGGCGAGCAGTACTTC
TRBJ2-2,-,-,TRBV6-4,CASSAGNTGELFF,TGTGCCAGCAGTGCAGGGAACACCGGGGAGCTGTTTTTT
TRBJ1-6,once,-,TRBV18,CASSPKDRTYNSPLHF,TGTGCCAGCTCACCTAAAGACAGGACCTATAATTCACCCCTCCACTTT
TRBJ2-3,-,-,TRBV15,CATSRDLGDTQYF,TGTGCCACCAGCAGAGATCTAGGAGATACGCAGTATTTT
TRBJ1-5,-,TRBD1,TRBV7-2,CASSGNRGRPQHF,TGTGCCAGCAGCGGGAACAGGGGTCGGCCCCAGCATTTT
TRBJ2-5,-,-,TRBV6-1,CASSPRGQVQETQYF,TGTGCCAGCAGTCCCCGGGGACAAGTCCAAGAGACCCAGTACTTC
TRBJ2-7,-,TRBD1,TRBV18,CASSQGAQGAYEQYF,TGTGCCAGCTCACAGGGGGCACAGGGAGCCTACGAGCAGTACTTC
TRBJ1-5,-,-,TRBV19,CASSSGNQPQHF,TGTGCCAGTAGTTCAGGGAATCAGCCCCAGCATTTT
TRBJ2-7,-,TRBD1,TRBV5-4,CASSFRDRGRYEQYF,TGTGCCAGCAGCTTCCGGGACAGGGGAAGGTACGAGCAGTACTTC